This entry features one T cell receptor beta chain sequence. The antigen is undetermined. This entry belongs to a study of PD-L1 blockade in urothelial cancer. The overall study: Earlier, patients had received 0 to 3 chemotherapy regimens. Blood samples had a median of approximately 150,000 T cells. Samples came from 3 weeks, at the second dose, and 6 weeks into treatment. Study-wide points: Stronger expansion of tumor-associated clones in blood at 3 weeks distinguished durable-benefit patients.

Profiling relied on immunoSEQ multiplex PCR, and the TCRdb table lists in-frame clones only, not all of them. The repertoire holds approximately 80,000 clones, with around 80% as singletons. The V and J ends lost 4 bases and 1 base respectively, with 17 bases between them. Germline V gives CDR1 SGHNT, CDR2 YYREEE (reference sequence). The CDR3 has 17 residues. The chain employs TRBV5-4 and TRBJ2-2; tentative D call: TRBD1 (6 bases). The material sequenced was PBMCs, taken around atezolizumab (anti-PD-L1) treatment. The TCR comes from a man in his 70s with urothelial cancer. CDR3 loop: CASSPYRDGLNTGELFF. The CDR3 DNA sequence: TGTGCCAGCAGCCCGTACAGGGACGGGTTGAACACCGGGGAGCTGTTTTTT.